The 31 T cell receptor beta chains in this list originate from one sample, sequenced in a study of T-cell reconstitution after alpha-beta-depleted transplantation in children. This sample's TCRbeta library carried unique molecular identifier barcodes. TCRdb analysed the PCR reads with MiXCR anew, one entry per CDR3 protein. This table holds 780,000 or so distinct CDR3 sequences, around 15% found once. Sequencing was performed on PBMCs, mostly from graft donor cells, taken 360 days after TCRalphabeta/CD19-depleted stem cell transplant. The origin of the receptors is a male patient under 18 who had a stem cell transplant for acute lymphoblastic leukemia, so the T cells may come from the graft donor.

The table lists this clonotype with many counts. The chain couples TRBV24-1 to TRBJ2-1; D not certain. Germline V gene lookup returns CDR1 KGHDR and CDR2 SFDVKD. CDR3 size: 18 residues. Trimming pared 4 bases from V and 0 bases from J, leaving 18 bases between. The CDR3 sequence: CATSECSLRAPSYNEQFF. DNA for the CDR3: TGTGCCACCAGTGAGTGTAGCCTCCGGGCCCCCTCCTACAATGAGCAGTTCTTC.

CDR3 sequence reads: CATSYQGADIEQYF. CDR3 bases: TGTGCCACCAGCTACCAGGGGGCCGATATCGAGCAGTACTTC. The V gene is TRBV15, the J gene TRBJ2-7; 8 bases match TRBD1. Germline V CDR1 and CDR2: LNHNV, YYDKDF (reference sequence). V shed 5 bases and J 6 bases; nucleotides not matched to a gene: 9. This CDR3 is 14 amino acids long. The whole variable domain, filled in from reference TRBV15 and TRBJ2-7, reads DAMVIQNPRYQVTQFGKPVTLSCSQTLNHNVMYWYQQKSSQAPKLLFHYYDKDFNNEADTPDNFQSRRPNTSFCFLDIRSPGLGDTAMYLCATSYQGADIEQYFGPGTRLTVT.

This clonotype was seen at least ten times. The V call is TRBV9, the J call TRBJ2-1; 9 nucleotides agree with TRBD2. CDR1 is SGDLS and CDR2 is YYNGEE in the germline V gene. The CDR3 covers 15 residues. Trimming removed 5 bases from V and 8 bases from J; junction bases left unmatched: 11. CDR3 in DNA: TGTGCCAGCAGTCGTAGTAGCGGGAGTGTCGATGAGCAGTTCTTC. This sequence encodes CASSRSSGSVDEQFF. The whole variable domain, remainder taken from reference TRBV9 and TRBJ2-1, is DSGVTQTPKHLITATGQRVTLRCSPRSGDLSVYWYQQSLDQGLQFLIQYYNGEERAKGNILERFSAQQFPDLHSELNLSSLELGDSALYFCASSRSSGSVDEQFFGPGTRLTVL.

The chain joins TRBV4-2 to TRBJ2-3, with TRBD2 matching 7 bases. Trimming took 1 base from V and 0 from J; bases not matched to a gene: 4. Germline-derived CDR1 and CDR2 are LGHNA and YNFKEQ. The CDR3 runs 16 residues. This CDR3 reads CASSQGGTMSTDTQYF. For the CDR3, the DNA is TGTGCCAGCAGCCAAGGGGGGACTATGAGCACAGATACGCAGTATTTT.

The V and J genes are TRBV12-3 or TRBV12-4 and TRBJ2-3; 12 nucleotides match TRBD2. The CDR3 length is 14 residues. Germline trimming cut 11 bases from V and 4 bases from J; bases unmatched to any gene: 7. For the CDR3, the DNA is TGTGCCGCCCCTAGCGGGAGGGTTTCAGATACGCAGTATTTT. Protein sequence: CAAPSGRVSDTQYF.

The rearrangement links TRBV29-1 to TRBJ2-5, with a tentative D call TRBD2 (5 bases). This CDR3 has 13 residues. In germline, CDR1 is SQVTM, CDR2 ANQGSEA. V was pared by 4 bases and J by 4 bases, with 13 bases between. The CDR3 nucleotides read TGCAGCGTTGCGTTGTATGCGGGAGAGACCCAGTACTTC. Protein sequence: CSVALYAGETQYF.

This rearrangement joins TRBV5-1 to TRBJ2-2, with 7 bases matching TRBD1. V dropped 4 bases and J dropped 0; count of bases not matched to a gene: 12. CDR1 SGHRS and CDR2 YFSETQ come from the germline V gene. The CDR3 runs to 18 residues. This CDR3 reads CASSRTATGQPNTGELFF. CDR3 DNA: TGCGCCAGCAGCCGGACCGCAACGGGACAGCCGAACACCGGGGAGCTGTTTTTT.

The chain is built from TRBV18 and TRBJ1-2; D remains ambiguous. Germline CDR1 and CDR2: KGHSH and LQKENI. This CDR3 region has 16 residues. The V end lost 4 bases, the J end lost 3 bases, and 18 bases lay between the germline ends. CDR3 loop: CASSLRTMAGHYGYTF. The DNA for the CDR3 is TGTGCCAGCTCACTCCGTACCATGGCAGGCCACTATGGCTACACCTTC.

This clonotype showed up just a few times. The chain recombines TRBV7-8 with TRBJ2-3; D unresolved. Trimming took off 5 bases at V and 0 bases at J, with 15 bases between the two ends. Germline V gene data show CDR1 as SGHVS and CDR2 as FQNEAQ. This CDR3 has 16 residues. CDR3 nucleotide sequence: TGTGCCAGCAGCCCCAAGAGAGGCCGAAGCACAGATACGCAGTATTTT. Translation: CASSPKRGRSTDTQYF. Combining the CDR3 with reference TRBV7-8 and TRBJ2-3 gives the whole variable domain GAGVSQSPRYKVAKRGQDVALRCDPISGHVSLFWYQQALGQGPEFLTYFQNEAQLDKSGLPSDRFFAERPEGSVSTLKIQRTQQEDSAVYLCASSPKRGRSTDTQYFGPGTRLTVL.

V usage is TRBV29-1 and J usage is TRBJ1-5, with unresolved D. Per the germline V gene, CDR1 is SQVTM and CDR2 is ANQGSEA. With 4 bases removed from V and 3 bases from J, the gap between germline ends came to 7 bases. The CDR3 has 12 residues. Here the CDR3 DNA reads TGCAGCGTTGGCCAGGTCAATCAGCCCCAGCATTTT. Translating it yields CSVGQVNQPQHF.

The chain links TRBV20-1 to TRBJ2-1, with TRBD2 matching 8 bases. With 5 bases clipped from V and 3 bases from J, the junction kept 9 bases outside the gene matches. Germline CDR1 reads DFQATT; CDR2 reads SNEGSKA (reference sequence). The CDR3 consists of 15 residues. The CDR3 reads CSARPGLGIYNEQFF. DNA for the CDR3: TGCAGTGCTCGACCGGGACTAGGGATCTACAATGAGCAGTTCTTC.

This clonotype was counted a few times. The genes are TRBV19 and TRBJ2-1; 8 bases align to TRBD2. The CDR3 length is 18 residues. V was clipped by 5 bases and J by 5 bases; unmatched bases: 17. From germline, CDR1 is LNHDA and CDR2 SQIVND (reference sequence). The DNA of the CDR3 is TGTGCCAGTAGTCCGCTTCGGAGTTCGAGCGGGAGAGACAATGAGCAGTTCTTC. Translation gives CASSPLRSSSGRDNEQFF.

This clonotype was seen at least ten times. The chain links TRBV10-3 to TRBJ2-3, with D uncertain. From germline, CDR1 is ENHRY and CDR2 SYGVKD. Trimming pared 3 bases from V and 0 bases from J, leaving 4 bases between. The CDR3 loop spans 13 amino acids. The CDR3 DNA reads as TGTGCCATCAGTGACCCCAGCACAGATACGCAGTATTTT. This translates into CAISDPSTDTQYF.

A note on this clonotype: At one of its ends the junction is not consistent with the germline gene, which may arise from a read error. V is TRBV15 and J is TRBJ2-1, with 11 positions matching TRBD2. The CDR3 runs 14 residues. Germline lookup yields CDR1 LNHNV and CDR2 YYDKDF (reference sequence). The CDR3 nucleotides read TGTGCCGCCAGAACTAGCGGGAGTTACAATGAGCAGTTCTTC. Its translation: CAARTSGSYNEQFF.

This chain connects TRBV20-1 to TRBJ2-7; 13 positions agree with TRBD2. J gave up 1 base and V 5 bases, and 11 bases lay outside the gene matches. In germline, CDR1 is DFQATT, CDR2 SNEGSKA (reference sequence). The CDR3 extends over 17 amino acids. CDR3 in DNA: TGCAGTGCTTACTCTGCCGGGACTAGCGGGACATCCTACGAGCAGTACTTC. Protein product: CSAYSAGTSGTSYEQYF.

Ten or more counts support this clonotype. The chain joins TRBV12-3 or TRBV12-4 to TRBJ2-3, with TRBD2 as a possible D gene (5 bases). V was cut by 3 bases and J by 8 bases, with 15 bases left in between. This CDR3 is built from 14 residues. CDR3 region: CASSLRAGIGTQYF. DNA of the CDR3: TGTGCCAGCAGTTTGAGGGCTGGCATCGGTACGCAGTATTTT.

This clonotype occurred many times. The chain uses TRBV6-1 and TRBJ1-6; no clear D gene. V gave up 7 bases and J gave up 7 bases, with 14 bases separating them. Per germline, CDR1 MNHNS and CDR2 SASEGT. This CDR3 spans 14 amino acids. CDR3 DNA: TGTGCCAGCAATGGACCTTTCCCGAATTCACCCCTCCACTTT. This encodes CASNGPFPNSPLHF.

In this sample, this clonotype turned up a few times. The V call is TRBV9, the J call TRBJ1-2, with 7 positions matching TRBD1. With V trimmed by 2 bases and J by 5 bases, 6 bases remained unmatched. Germline values: CDR1 SGDLS, CDR2 YYNGEE. CDR3 size: 14 residues. The DNA of the CDR3 is TGTGCCAGCAGCGTGGGGGGACAGCTTTATGGCTACACCTTC. It is translated as CASSVGGQLYGYTF.

This clonotype occurred a few times. The rearrangement uses TRBV14 and TRBJ1-2, with D perhaps matching TRBD1 (6 bases). Trimming removed 1 base at V and 3 bases at J, with 9 bases between. CDR3 size: 14 residues. CDR1 and CDR2 (germline): SGHDN, FVKESK. CDR3 in DNA: TGTGCCAGCAGCCAAGCTGGGACATACTATGGCTACACCTTC. As protein: CASSQAGTYYGYTF.

This chain joins TRBV5-1 and TRBJ2-1; D is undetermined. Deletions cut 2 bases from V and 4 bases from J, with 19 bases between. Germline V lookup: CDR1 SGHRS, CDR2 YFSETQ. This CDR3 is 17 amino acids long. The CDR3 region has the DNA TGCGCCAGCAGCTTACTTTCCACACTGAACTTGTACAATGAGCAGTTCTTC. Its translation: CASSLLSTLNLYNEQFF.

V is TRBV5-1 and J is TRBJ1-5; D is undetermined. Germline V gene sequence: CDR1 SGHRS, CDR2 YFSETQ. V was shortened by 4 bases and J by 7 bases, with 15 bases between the two germline ends. CDR3 size: 14 residues. CDR3 protein: CASSPWADGQPQHF. Here the CDR3 DNA reads TGCGCCAGCAGCCCATGGGCAGACGGGCAGCCCCAGCATTTT.

The chain carries TRBV7-9 and TRBJ1-2; D gene uncertain. CDR3 length: 14 amino acids. CDR1 is SEHNR and CDR2 is FQNEAQ in the germline V gene (reference sequence). V lost 1 base and J lost 4, with 10 bases in between. The CDR3 region has the DNA TGTGCCAGCAGCTTAGTGGCGAGCAGCTATGGCTACACCTTC. Protein sequence: CASSLVASSYGYTF.

The chain links TRBV20-1 to TRBJ2-7; D possibly corresponds to TRBD2 (6 bases). With 3 bases removed from V and 4 bases from J, the gap between germline ends came to 13 bases. CDR3 length equals 13 residues. The germline CDR1 and CDR2 sequences are DFQATT and SNEGSKA (reference sequence). The DNA for the CDR3 is TGCAGTGCTAGGTCGCGGGACCAATACGAGCAGTACTTC. Encoded protein: CSARSRDQYEQYF.

The chain links TRBV20-1 to TRBJ2-3; D unclear. V lost 5 bases and J 1 base, leaving 13 bases between the germline ends. The CDR3 totals 14 residues. Germline V gene lookup returns CDR1 DFQATT and CDR2 SNEGSKA (reference sequence). The CDR3 region is CSAPPRQGTDTQYF. Written as DNA, the CDR3 is TGCAGTGCTCCCCCCAGGCAGGGCACAGATACGCAGTATTTT.

The chain carries TRBV11-2 and TRBJ1-1; maybe TRBD1 (5 bases). V lost 1 base and J lost 3, with 12 bases in between. The germline gives CDR1 SGHAT, CDR2 FQNNGV. CDR3 length: 15 residues. The DNA of the CDR3 is TGTGCCAGCAGCTTAGGGTTGCGCAGGGACACTGAAGCTTTCTTT. Its translation is CASSLGLRRDTEAFF.

The gene calls are TRBV6-1 and TRBJ2-1; D perhaps matches TRBD2 (5 bases). V lost 6 bases to trimming and J lost 6 bases, with 27 bases between them. Germline V gene data show CDR1 as MNHNS and CDR2 as SASEGT. This CDR3 comprises 18 residues. CDR3 region: CASRQIKRVRGRFNEQFF. The CDR3 DNA is TGTGCCAGCAGGCAGATTAAGAGGGTCCGGGGAAGGTTCAATGAGCAGTTCTTC.

V and J are TRBV7-8 and TRBJ2-3; D perhaps matches TRBD1 (6 bases). The CDR3 is 15 residues long. Germline V gene lookup returns CDR1 SGHVS and CDR2 FQNEAQ. Trimming left V 1 base short and J 3 bases short, with 11 bases between. Here the CDR3 DNA reads TGTGCCAGCAGCTTAGTTCTCCAGGGGACAGATACGCAGTATTTT. Its translation is CASSLVLQGTDTQYF.

As concerns this clonotype: Being one base from a much bigger clone, this may be a read error. The V and J genes are TRBV18 and TRBJ1-5; 7 nucleotides line up with TRBD1. Matching the DNA end better, TRBJ2-3 makes the J call doubtful. CDR3 length: 15 amino acids. CDR1 KGHSH and CDR2 LQKENI come from the germline V gene. CDR3 nucleotide sequence: TGTGCCAGCTCACTGGGACAGCGCCCGAATCAGCCCCAGTATTTT. Translating gives CASSLGQRPNQPQYF.

In its sample, this clonotype was seen a few times. The chain uses TRBV27 and TRBJ2-1; 7 nucleotides agree with TRBD1. Germline CDR1 and CDR2: MNHEY and SMNVEV (reference sequence). The J segment lost 10 bases and the V segment lost 4 bases, leaving 7 bases of the junction unmatched. The CDR3 totals 13 residues. CDR3 protein: CASSSPDRAEQFF. CDR3 nucleotides: TGTGCCAGCAGTTCCCCTGACAGGGCCGAGCAGTTCTTC.

This clonotype was found a few times. This rearrangement joins TRBV9 to TRBJ2-1; 8 nucleotides line up with TRBD2. Germline values: CDR1 SGDLS, CDR2 YYNGEE. The CDR3 totals 15 residues. The V gene end was trimmed by 6 bases and the J gene end by 4 bases; junction bases not matched to a gene: 9. This CDR3 is CASTLGLAPYNEQFF. The DNA for the CDR3 is TGTGCCAGCACCCTAGGACTAGCACCTTACAATGAGCAGTTCTTC. The full variable domain, rest sourced from reference TRBV9 and TRBJ2-1, is DSGVTQTPKHLITATGQRVTLRCSPRSGDLSVYWYQQSLDQGLQFLIQYYNGEERAKGNILERFSAQQFPDLHSELNLSSLELGDSALYFCASTLGLAPYNEQFFGPGTRLTVL.

This clonotype was observed a few times. V is TRBV27 and J is TRBJ2-5; the D gene is possibly TRBD1 (6 bases). Germline V gene lookup returns CDR1 MNHEY and CDR2 SMNVEV (reference sequence). This CDR3 region has 13 residues. Trimming took off 6 bases at V and 5 bases at J, with 13 bases between the two ends. In DNA, the CDR3 is TGTGCCAGCAGACCACAGGGTCCGGAGACCCAGTACTTC. Protein: CASRPQGPETQYF.